This passage covers 29 T cell receptor beta chains from one sample sequenced in a study of T cell responses to AZD1222 COVID-19 vaccine. The assay was immunoSEQ multiplex PCR, and TCRdb's table has in-frame clones only and misses some. Of tens of thousands of clones listed, 75% to 85% are singletons. Sample: peripheral blood, taken on day 0 of AZD1222 vaccination. The receptors shown here come from an adult in good health.

There are a few counts of this clone. This chain joins TRBV21-1 and TRBJ2-2; TRBD2, as called in the table, went unchecked against the DNA. TRBV21-1 is a recognized pseudogene. The CDR3 length is 17 residues. The CDR3 DNA sequence: TGTGCCAGCAGCAAATCCGGTCTGCCAAGTTCCACCGGGGAGCTGTTTTTT. It encodes CASSKSGLPSSTGELFF.

This clone turned up a few times. The chain is built from TRBV12-3 or TRBV12-4 and TRBJ1-2; no clear D. V was shortened by 6 bases and J by 5 bases, with 13 bases between the two germline ends. This CDR3 spans 13 amino acids. CDR3: CASSISGEYGYTF. The CDR3 bases are TGTGCCAGCAGCATAAGTGGGGAGTATGGCTACACCTTC.

CDR3 residues: CASSQDYKRSTDTQYF. CDR3 in DNA: TGTGCCAGCAGCCAAGATTACAAGCGGAGCACAGATACGCAGTATTTT. The J gene is TRBJ2-3, the V gene TRBV4-2; the D gene is possibly TRBD2 (5 bases). Trimming shortened V by 0 bases and J by 0 bases, and 10 bases separated the two germline ends. The CDR3 has 16 residues. Germline V lookup: CDR1 LGHNA, CDR2 YNFKEQ.

V gene TRBV4-1 combines with J gene TRBJ1-5, with 9 bases fitting TRBD1. J was trimmed by 9 bases and V by 2 bases; bases with no gene match: 5. The V gene's germline CDR1 is MGHRA and CDR2 YSYEKL. The CDR3 is 14 amino acids. This CDR3 is CASSQTGGEAPQHF. In nucleotides, the CDR3 is TGCGCCAGCAGCCAAACAGGGGGCGAGGCGCCCCAGCATTTT.

The chain links TRBV28 to TRBJ1-4; TRBD1 matches at 7 bases. The CDR3 contains 14 residues. J was trimmed by 3 bases and V by 4 bases; bases with no gene match: 2. Germline V gene sequence: CDR1 MDHEN, CDR2 SYDVKM. CDR3 bases: TGTGCCAGCAGTTCCACAGGGGCTAATGAAAAACTGTTTTTT. Residues: CASSSTGANEKLFF.

The chain uses TRBV5-1 and TRBJ2-2; a weak D match, TRBD2 (6 bases). CDR1 and CDR2 (germline): SGHRS, YFSETQ. This CDR3 comprises 16 residues. Trimming left V 0 bases short and J 1 base short, with 10 bases between. CDR3 amino acids: CASSLEGRMNTGELFF. CDR3 in DNA: TGCGCCAGCAGCTTGGAGGGGAGGATGAACACCGGGGAGCTGTTTTTT.

This clone appeared a few times. The J gene is TRBJ1-6, the V gene TRBV2; D ambiguous. V dropped 6 bases and J dropped 5 bases, with 8 bases sitting between them. The CDR3 extends over 13 amino acids. The germline CDR1 and CDR2 sequences are SNHLY and FYNNEI. The chain's CDR3 is CASRGEDNSPLHF. As DNA, the CDR3 is TGTGCCAGCAGAGGAGAGGATAATTCACCCCTCCACTTT.

The chain combines TRBV30 with TRBJ1-5, with 8 bases that match TRBD1. The CDR3 contains 17 residues. The trim removed 1 base at V and 1 base at J, leaving 9 bases unmatched. CDR1 is GTSNPN, CDR2 SVGIG, per germline (reference sequence). The CDR3 region is CAWSDGQGLWSNQPQHF. As DNA, the CDR3 is TGTGCCTGGAGTGACGGACAGGGCCTCTGGAGCAATCAGCCCCAGCATTTT.

The chain uses TRBV6-7 and TRBJ1-2; 11 bases fit TRBD1. TRBV6-7 falls under the ORF class, with uncertain function. CDR3 length: 15 residues. With V trimmed by 5 bases and J by 3 bases, 5 bases remained unmatched. The CDR3 DNA reads as TGTGCCAGCAGTCGGACAGGGGGCGCTGACTATGGCTACACCTTC. Its protein is CASSRTGGADYGYTF.

The V gene is TRBV7-8, the J gene TRBJ2-2, with a tentative D call TRBD2 (5 bases). Trimming removed 5 bases at V and 7 bases at J, with 17 bases between. The CDR3 contains 15 residues. Germline lookup yields CDR1 SGHVS and CDR2 FQNEAQ. The CDR3 DNA reads TGTGCCAGCAGCCCATATGGGTCACGGGGCGGGGAGCTGTTTTTT. It yields the protein CASSPYGSRGGELFF.

This clone came up once. The V call is TRBV20-1, the J call TRBJ2-7; the D gene is possibly TRBD2 (5 bases). Germline CDR1 and CDR2: DFQATT and SNEGSKA (reference sequence). This CDR3 comprises 11 residues. V lost 8 bases, J lost 3 bases, and 11 bases lay in between. CDR3 residues: CSLSGLYEQYF. The CDR3 region has the DNA TGCAGTCTAAGCGGCCTCTACGAGCAGTACTTC.

This chain uses TRBV7-8 with TRBJ2-3; the match to TRBD2 covers 7 bases. V lost 5 bases and J lost 5; bases outside the gene matches: 10. CDR3 length: 15 amino acids. From germline, CDR1 is SGHVS and CDR2 FQNEAQ. The CDR3 spells CASSPAGPMGDTQYF. The CDR3, as DNA: TGTGCCAGCAGCCCAGCGGGGCCTATGGGAGATACGCAGTATTTT.

This clone was observed at least ten times. The V gene is TRBV18, the J gene TRBJ2-3; 9 positions agree with TRBD2. Unmatched junction bases numbered 5, after V lost 2 bases and J lost 5 bases. CDR3 length equals 15 residues. The V gene's germline CDR1 is KGHSH and CDR2 LQKENI. CDR3 sequence (DNA): TGTGCCAGCTCACCAGCGACTAGCGGCGGAGATACGCAGTATTTT. Translating gives CASSPATSGGDTQYF.

This chain connects TRBV9 to TRBJ2-1, with 7 bases that match TRBD2. CDR3 size: 15 residues. V gave up 3 bases and J gave up 4 bases; unmatched junction bases: 7. Germline-derived CDR1 and CDR2 are SGDLS and YYNGEE. CDR3 in DNA: TGTGCCAGCAGCGCGGAAGCGGGAACGTACAATGAGCAGTTCTTC. Translating it yields CASSAEAGTYNEQFF. The variable domain in full, with the rest retrieved from reference TRBV9 and TRBJ2-1, is DSGVTQTPKHLITATGQRVTLRCSPRSGDLSVYWYQQSLDQGLQFLIQYYNGEERAKGNILERFSAQQFPDLHSELNLSSLELGDSALYFCASSAEAGTYNEQFFGPGTRLTVL.

This clone was seen more than once but under ten times. This chain joins TRBV6-4 and TRBJ2-7; a possible D gene is TRBD1 (5 bases). Per germline, CDR1 MRHNA and CDR2 SNTAGT. This CDR3 has 13 amino acids. Trimming removed 2 bases at V and 7 bases at J, with 12 bases between. CDR3 sequence: CASSDLPAGEQYF. Written as DNA, the CDR3 is TGTGCCAGCAGTGACCTACCGGCAGGGGAGCAGTACTTC.

The chain uses TRBV29-1 and TRBJ1-1; possible D gene TRBD1, 5 bases. With 5 bases removed from V and 1 base from J, the gap between germline ends came to 8 bases. CDR3 length equals 12 residues. Germline lookup yields CDR1 SQVTM and CDR2 ANQGSEA. CDR3 protein: CSVFTGNTEAFF. For the CDR3, the DNA is TGCAGCGTTTTCACAGGGAACACTGAAGCTTTCTTT.

J is TRBJ1-1 and V is TRBV6-5; tentative D call: TRBD1 (5 bases). This CDR3 contains 11 residues. Trimming cost V 6 bases and J 8 bases, with 10 bases left between them. Germline values: CDR1 MNHEY, CDR2 SVGAGI. The CDR3 DNA is TGTGCCAGCAGCCCGGGACTCGAAGCTTTCTTT. Residues: CASSPGLEAFF.

V and J are TRBV27 and TRBJ2-1, with D uncertain. The V gene's germline CDR1 is MNHEY and CDR2 SMNVEV (reference sequence). V lost 1 base to trimming and J lost 0 bases, with 7 bases between them. This CDR3 has 15 amino acids. CDR3 nucleotide sequence: TGTGCCAGCAGTTTATGGTTAAGCTCCTACAATGAGCAGTTCTTC. The encoded protein is CASSLWLSSYNEQFF.

V is TRBV7-9 and J is TRBJ1-3; no clear D gene. The germline gives CDR1 SEHNR, CDR2 FQNEAQ (reference sequence). V was shortened by 5 bases and J by 0 bases, with 8 bases between the two germline ends. The CDR3 is 14 residues long. This CDR3 is CASSQDGSGNTIYF. In nucleotides, the CDR3 is TGTGCCAGCAGCCAAGACGGCTCTGGAAACACCATATATTTT.

This chain uses TRBV5-6 with TRBJ1-2; D gene ambiguous. Germline V CDR1 and CDR2: SGHDT, YYEEEE. The V gene lost 1 base and the J gene lost 1 base, with 5 bases spanning the gap. CDR3 length equals 13 residues. CDR3 nucleotides: TGTGCCAGCAGCTTGATGGGTAACTATGGCTACACCTTC. Translating it yields CASSLMGNYGYTF.

The V gene is TRBV7-8, the J gene TRBJ1-2; no clear D gene. CDR1 and CDR2 (germline): SGHVS, FQNEAQ. The V and J ends lost 1 base and 4 bases respectively, with 13 bases between them. The CDR3 covers 15 residues. The CDR3 nucleotides read TGTGCCAGCAGCTTAGGTTTTGGGCAGTCCTATGGCTACACCTTC. Translation gives CASSLGFGQSYGYTF.

This sequence joins TRBV3-1 (or the pseudogene TRBV3-2) and TRBJ1-4; D gene uncertain. The CDR3 spans 15 residues. Trimming pared 0 bases from V and 0 bases from J, leaving 5 bases between. CDR1 and CDR2 (germline): LGHDT, YNNKEL (reference sequence). The CDR3 DNA sequence: TGTGCCAGCAGCCAAGAAGGTGCAACTAATGAAAAACTGTTTTTT. It yields the protein CASSQEGATNEKLFF.

This chain links TRBV30 with TRBJ1-4; D is undetermined. V lost 2 bases and J lost 8, with 6 bases in between. Germline-derived CDR1 and CDR2 are GTSNPN and SVGIG (reference sequence). The CDR3 totals 11 residues. In DNA, the CDR3 is TGTGCCTGGAGTTCCCTAGAAAAACTGTTTTTT. As protein: CAWSSLEKLFF. Complete variable domain (other parts from reference TRBV30 and TRBJ1-4): SQTIHQWPATLVQPVGSPLSLECTVEGTSNPNLYWYRQAAGRGLQLLFYSVGIGQISSEVPQNLSASRPQDRQFILSSKKLLLSDSGFYLCAWSSLEKLFFGSGTQLSVL.

The chain employs TRBV6-5 and TRBJ1-2; D is ambiguous. The germline V gene encodes CDR1 MNHEY and CDR2 SVGAGI. The V and J ends lost 6 bases and 0 bases respectively, with 8 bases between them. CDR3 length equals 13 residues. Here the CDR3 DNA reads TGTGCCAGCAGAGCGGAAACTAACTATGGCTACACCTTC. Encoded protein: CASRAETNYGYTF.

V gene TRBV6-5 combines with J gene TRBJ2-3, with 11 bases lining up with TRBD1. Per germline, CDR1 MNHEY and CDR2 SVGAGI. CDR3 length: 13 residues. Trimming took 9 bases from V and 8 from J; bases not matched to a gene: 7. Written as DNA, the CDR3 is TGTGCCAGTGCCGGGACAGGGGGGAGTACGCAGTATTTT. Amino acid sequence: CASAGTGGSTQYF.

The V call is TRBV2, the J call TRBJ2-7, with unresolved D. Looked up from germline, CDR1 is SNHLY and CDR2 is FYNNEI. CDR3 size: 13 residues. V was cut by 5 bases and J by 3 bases, with 11 bases left in between. CDR3 amino acids: CASSLGLDYEQYF. CDR3 DNA: TGTGCCAGCAGTCTTGGCCTGGACTACGAGCAGTACTTC.

V is TRBV11-2 and J is TRBJ2-3; D ambiguous. Between the trimmed V and J ends, which lost 0 bases and 2 bases, there was a span of 3 bases. The CDR3 contains 13 residues. CDR1 is SGHAT and CDR2 is FQNNGV in the germline V gene. For the CDR3, the DNA is TGTGCCAGCAGCTTAGATATCACAGATACGCAGTATTTT. Its translation is CASSLDITDTQYF.

The chain links TRBV19 to TRBJ2-5, with 10 bases lining up with TRBD1. The CDR3 consists of 15 residues. From germline, CDR1 is LNHDA and CDR2 SQIVND (reference sequence). V was pared by 5 bases and J by 4 bases, with 7 bases of the junction left unmatched. CDR3 DNA sequence: TGTGCCAGTAGTGCGAGACAGGGGGCTAGAGAGACCCAGTACTTC. This encodes CASSARQGARETQYF.

The rearrangement links TRBV19 to TRBJ1-5; D uncertain. V shed 6 bases and J shed 5 bases, with 11 bases lying between them. Germline V gene data show CDR1 as LNHDA and CDR2 as SQIVND (reference sequence). The CDR3 totals 13 residues. This CDR3 reads CASSPWADQPQHF. The CDR3 DNA reads TGTGCCAGTAGCCCATGGGCAGATCAGCCCCAGCATTTT.